The rows below give T cell receptor beta chains drawn from one sample of a study of blood T cell repertoires in COVID-19. Sequenced by immunoSEQ multiplex PCR; TCRdb stores in-frame clones only, minus some. The sample yields some 27,000 clones, around 86% seen once. The sample taken for sequencing was peripheral blood. These receptors were collected from a human donor in a cohort sampled during active COVID-19. The donor label of this sample is uncertain. CDR3s include the opening cysteine and the closing phenylalanine or tryptophan. A D gene is named only where the DNA matches it firmly. Some rows mark clone size as missing; the rest say once, few, many or name a class of expanded clone.

cdr3_aa,cdr3_nt,clone_size,d_call,v_call,j_call
CASGSHRLGTQYF,TGTGCTAGTGGTTCGCACAGGCTCGGTACGCAGTATTTT,.,.,TRBV12-5,TRBJ2-3
CASTPPGGAVGYTF,TGTGCCAGCACCCCTCCCGGGGGGGCTGTTGGCTACACCTTC,.,.,TRBV7-9,TRBJ1-2
CASSYETAYGYTF,TGTGCCAGCAGTTACGAGACAGCCTATGGCTACACCTTC,.,.,TRBV6-6,TRBJ1-2
CASSLRRGTKNTEAFF,TGTGCCAGCAGCTTGAGACGAGGTACCAAGAACACTGAAGCTTTCTTT,.,.,TRBV5-6,TRBJ1-1
CASSLSGKTEAFF,TGTGCCAGCAGTTTGTCCGGGAAGACTGAAGCTTTCTTT,.,.,TRBV28,TRBJ1-1
CASSQDPGAGANVLTF,TGCGCCAGCAGCCAAGATCCGGGGGCTGGGGCCAACGTCCTGACTTTC,once,.,TRBV4-1,TRBJ2-6
CASSPRTGDPLGYTF,TGTGCCAGCAGCCCTCGGACAGGGGATCCCCTTGGCTACACCTTC,few,TRBD1,TRBV7-2,TRBJ1-2
CASRTPRGVTSYEQYF,TGTGCCAGCAGGACACCACGGGGGGTAACTTCCTACGAGCAGTACTTC,.,TRBD2,TRBV27,TRBJ2-7
CASRSLGGQGNTGELFF,TGCGCCAGCAGATCGCTGGGGGGACAGGGAAACACCGGGGAGCTGTTTTTT,once,TRBD1,TRBV5-1,TRBJ2-2
CASSLEASGGAQLF,TGCGCCAGCAGCTTGGAGGCCAGCGGGGGGGCTCAGCTCTTC,.,TRBD2,TRBV5-1,TRBJ2-1
CASSLTGDRGYEQYF,TGTGCCAGCAGCCTTACCGGGGACAGGGGCTACGAGCAGTACTTC,.,TRBD1,TRBV9,TRBJ2-7
CASSPDSYGYTF,TGTGCCAGCAGCCCCGACAGCTATGGCTACACCTTC,.,.,TRBV5-4,TRBJ1-2
CASGLKGDQPQHF,TGTGCTAGTGGTTTGAAAGGGGATCAGCCCCAGCATTTT,once,.,TRBV12-5,TRBJ1-5
CASSRNRDYGYTF,TGTGCCAGCTCACGGAACAGGGACTATGGCTACACCTTC,.,.,TRBV18,TRBJ1-2
CASSRNSGGPYQKETQYF,TGTGCCAGCAGCCGTAATAGCGGGGGGCCATATCAGAAAGAGACCCAGTACTTC,.,TRBD2,TRBV7-8,TRBJ2-5
CASSPRSQGLAGGPITGELFF,TGTGCCAGCAGTCCACGATCTCAGGGACTAGCGGGGGGCCCTATCACCGGGGAGCTGTTTTTT,.,TRBD2,TRBV6-2/TRBV6-3,TRBJ2-2
CASSPTRDRPGNTIYF,TGTGCCAGCAGCCCTACACGGGACAGGCCTGGAAACACCATATATTTT,once,TRBD1,TRBV7-2,TRBJ1-3
CASSWGQGAAYSNQPQHF,TGTGCCAGTAGCTGGGGACAGGGGGCGGCGTATAGCAATCAGCCCCAGCATTTT,.,TRBD1,TRBV19,TRBJ1-5
CASSTERGLQETQYF,TGTGCCAGCAGCACCGAGCGGGGACTACAAGAGACCCAGTACTTC,.,TRBD2,TRBV6-2/TRBV6-3,TRBJ2-5
CASSLASSSYEQYF,TGTGCCAGCTCACTAGCGTCGAGCTCCTACGAGCAGTACTTC,.,TRBD2,TRBV9,TRBJ2-7
CASSLAGDVDTQYF,TGTGCCAGCAGCTTAGCCGGGGATGTCGATACGCAGTATTTT,once,.,TRBV11-2,TRBJ2-3
CATSGGQGNTDTQYF,TGTGCCACCAGTGGAGGACAGGGAAACACAGATACGCAGTATTTT,.,TRBD1,TRBV24-1,TRBJ2-3
CASEASGQETQYF,TGTGCCAGCGAAGCTAGCGGACAAGAGACCCAGTACTTC,.,TRBD2,TRBV3-1/TRBV3-2,TRBJ2-5
CASSPHRGPGGNTIYF,TGTGCCAGCAGCCCTCACAGGGGTCCAGGAGGAAACACCATATATTTT,.,TRBD1,TRBV3-1/TRBV3-2,TRBJ1-3
CASSTSGDREPYEQYF,TGTGCCAGCAGCACCTCAGGGGACAGGGAACCCTACGAGCAGTACTTC,.,.,TRBV21-1,TRBJ2-7
CASSQRGLAGGQETQYF,TGTGCCAGCAGCCAAAGGGGTCTAGCGGGGGGACAAGAGACCCAGTACTTC,.,TRBD2,TRBV3-1/TRBV3-2,TRBJ2-5
CASSNPRELHNEQFF,TGCGCCAGCAGTAACCCGAGGGAGCTTCACAATGAGCAGTTCTTC,.,.,TRBV5-1,TRBJ2-1
CASSHLRTSGAYEQYF,TGCGCCAGCAGCCATCTCAGGACTAGCGGTGCCTACGAGCAGTACTTC,.,TRBD2,TRBV4-1,TRBJ2-7
CASSVSASSYEQYF,TGTGCCAGCAGCGTTAGCGCCAGCTCCTACGAGCAGTACTTC,.,.,TRBV9,TRBJ2-7
CASSPRGQGYGYTF,TGTGCCAGTAGTCCGCGGGGACAGGGGTATGGCTACACCTTC,.,TRBD1,TRBV19,TRBJ1-2
CASSVDGDRIAAAFF,TGTGCCAGCAGCGTAGACGGGGACAGGATTGCGGCAGCTTTCTTT,.,TRBD1,TRBV9,TRBJ1-1
CASSLLPGEQFF,TGTGCCAGCAGCTTGTTACCCGGGGAGCAGTTCTTC,.,.,TRBV5-6,TRBJ2-1
CASRRDSGYEQYF,TGTGCCAGCAGGAGGGACAGCGGTTACGAGCAGTACTTC,.,TRBD1,TRBV5-5,TRBJ2-7
CASSQKYTDTQYF,TGTGCCAGCAGCCAGAAGTACACAGATACGCAGTATTTT,.,.,TRBV5-6,TRBJ2-3
CASSQGPPGGNRRNEQFF,TGCGCCAGCAGCCAAGGGCCCCCCGGGGGGAATAGAAGGAATGAGCAGTTCTTC,.,TRBD2,TRBV4-1,TRBJ2-1
CASSNPGQGALGYTF,TGTGCCAGCAGCAACCCGGGACAGGGGGCGCTTGGCTACACCTTC,.,TRBD1,TRBV6-5,TRBJ1-2
CASSPDRYSNQPQHF,TGTGCCAGCAGTCCTGACAGATATAGCAATCAGCCCCAGCATTTT,.,.,TRBV28,TRBJ1-5
CASSLTPSGDEQFF,TGTGCCAGCAGCTTAACTCCTAGCGGGGATGAGCAGTTCTTC,.,TRBD2,TRBV7-8,TRBJ2-1
CASSLRGLGNTIYF,TGCGCCAGCAGCTTGCGGGGGTTGGGAAACACCATATATTTT,.,.,TRBV5-1,TRBJ1-3
CASSERQGWAGELFF,TGTGCCAGCAGTGAGCGACAGGGGTGGGCCGGGGAGCTGTTTTTT,.,TRBD1,TRBV6-1,TRBJ2-2
CASRPSGGRDTQYF,TGTGCCAGCAGACCGTCGGGGGGGCGGGATACGCAGTATTTT,once,TRBD2,TRBV27,TRBJ2-3
CASSFRTSPPTDTQYF,TGTGCCAGCAGCTTCCGGACTAGCCCTCCCACAGATACGCAGTATTTT,.,TRBD2,TRBV6-2/TRBV6-3,TRBJ2-3